This is a list of T cell receptor beta chains from one sample in a study of T-cell reconstitution after alpha-beta-depleted transplantation in children. TCRdb independently ran MiXCR on the PCR reads; one entry per CDR3 protein. The sample shows some 500,000 distinct CDR3 sequences, 15% to 20% of them seen only once. The sequenced sample was PBMCs from the stem cell graft donor, obtained from the stem cell graft. The receptors were sampled from a human donor who donated a stem cell graft to a child with acute lymphoblastic leukemia. Each CDR3 is given with its conserved first and last residue. D genes are given only for firm matches. Clone size is stated in some rows and not others, as once, few, many or a class when expanded.

d_gene,j_gene,abundance,v_gene,CDR3aa,CDR3nt
-,TRBJ2-3,-,TRBV4-1,CASSQKTRPDTQYF,TGCGCCAGCAGCCAGAAGACTAGGCCAGATACGCAGTATTTT
TRBD2,TRBJ2-3,-,TRBV20-1,CSARDAGGIVADTQYF,TGCAGTGCTAGAGATGCGGGAGGGATCGTAGCAGATACGCAGTATTTT
TRBD1,TRBJ2-2,few,TRBV3-1,CASSDRGDTGELFF,TGTGCCAGCAGCGACAGGGGTGACACCGGGGAGCTGTTTTTT
-,TRBJ1-1,-,TRBV2,CASSVWPSGTEAFF,TGTGCCAGCAGTGTATGGCCTAGCGGGACTGAAGCTTTCTTT
-,TRBJ2-5,-,TRBV5-1,CASSSNAGGETQYF,TGCGCCAGCAGCTCAAATGCTGGGGGAGAGACCCAGTACTTC
-,TRBJ2-1,few,TRBV20-1,CSARIMGSYNEQFF,TGCAGTGCTAGAATCATGGGCTCCTACAATGAGCAGTTCTTC
TRBD1,TRBJ2-7,-,TRBV12-3/TRBV12-4,CASSLVLGGDEQYF,TGTGCCAGCAGTTTAGTTCTAGGGGGCGACGAGCAGTACTTC
TRBD1,TRBJ1-1,many,TRBV12-3/TRBV12-4,CASSLKTGEGFGTEAFF,TGTGCCAGCAGTTTAAAGACAGGGGAGGGTTTTGGCACTGAAGCTTTCTTT
-,TRBJ2-7,-,TRBV29-1,CSVEEGGVFYEQYF,TGCAGCGTTGAAGAAGGAGGGGTTTTTTACGAGCAGTACTTC
-,TRBJ2-1,few,TRBV7-2,CASSPGRRDEQFF,TGTGCCAGCAGCCCAGGACGGCGGGATGAGCAGTTCTTC
-,TRBJ1-1,-,TRBV27,CASSLSWDTEAFF,TGTGCCAGCAGTTTATCGTGGGACACTGAAGCTTTCTTT
TRBD1,TRBJ2-3,-,TRBV6-7,CASSFSASRDSPTDTQYF,TGTGCCAGCAGTTTTTCCGCCTCCCGGGACAGCCCCACAGATACGCAGTATTTT
TRBD1,TRBJ1-5,-,TRBV10-1,CAGLPSLTGGASNQPQHF,TGCGCCGGCCTCCCGAGCCTTACAGGGGGCGCGAGCAATCAGCCCCAGCATTTT
-,TRBJ2-7,-,TRBV13,CASSSHSRNEQYF,TGTGCCAGCAGCTCCCACTCACGAAACGAGCAGTACTTC
-,TRBJ2-1,-,TRBV5-1,CASSLEFRQGNAFF,TGCGCCAGCAGCTTGGAGTTTAGGCAGGGTAATGCGTTCTTC
TRBD2,TRBJ2-1,few,TRBV2,CASSEGLAGFSYNEQFF,TGTGCCAGCAGTGAAGGACTAGCGGGGTTCTCCTACAATGAGCAGTTCTTC
-,TRBJ2-1,few,TRBV27,CASSLFSGYEQFF,TGTGCCAGCAGTTTATTTTCCGGGTATGAGCAGTTCTTC
-,TRBJ2-6,-,TRBV10-3,CAIRRGPGANVLTF,TGTGCCATCAGAAGGGGCCCTGGGGCCAACGTCCTGACTTTC
-,TRBJ2-6,few,TRBV5-1,CASSPPTGGANVLTF,TGCGCCAGCAGCCCACCAACCGGGGGCGCGAACGTCCTGACTTTC
-,TRBJ1-1,-,TRBV19,CASSIDANTEAFF,TGTGCCAGTAGTATCGACGCGAACACTGAAGCTTTCTTT
-,TRBJ2-1,-,TRBV5-1,CASSLPVSGSYNEKFF,TGCGCCAGCAGCTTACCAGTTAGCGGCTCCTACAATGAGAAGTTCTTC
TRBD2,TRBJ2-1,-,TRBV7-9,CASSLASTAGGGNEQFF,TGTGCCAGCAGCTTAGCCAGCACAGCGGGAGGTGGCAATGAGCAGTTCTTC
TRBD1,TRBJ2-3,-,TRBV6-4,CASSETGGTDTQYF,TGTGCCAGCAGTGAGACAGGGGGCACAGATACGCAGTATTTT
-,TRBJ1-5,-,TRBV25-1,CASSPHGQPNQPQHF,TGTGCCAGCAGCCCCCATGGGCAGCCCAATCAGCCCCAGCATTTT
-,TRBJ1-2,few,TRBV18,CASSPDVNYGYTF,TGTGCCAGCTCACCGGACGTAAACTATGGCTACACCTTC
-,TRBJ1-2,many,TRBV30,CAWNPDWGPSYTF,TGTGCCTGGAACCCGGATTGGGGACCCAGCTACACCTTC
-,TRBJ2-2,few,TRBV15,CATSRGGVLNTGELFF,TGTGCCACCAGCAGAGGCGGAGTTCTAAACACCGGGGAGCTGTTTTTT
-,TRBJ1-5,few,TRBV12-3/TRBV12-4,CASSFGTAVEPQHF,TGTGCCAGCAGTTTCGGTACAGCGGTGGAGCCCCAGCATTTT
TRBD1,TRBJ1-1,few,TRBV29-1,CSVLRQGNTEAFF,TGCAGCGTTTTGAGACAGGGAAACACTGAAGCTTTCTTT
-,TRBJ2-7,few,TRBV14,CASSRVWTAYEQYF,TGTGCCAGCAGCCGCGTTTGGACAGCCTACGAGCAGTACTTC
TRBD2,TRBJ2-1,many,TRBV5-1,CASSSKREGYNEQFF,TGCGCCAGCAGCTCAAAGCGGGAGGGTTACAATGAGCAGTTCTTC
TRBD2,TRBJ2-5,-,TRBV7-6,CAAGEETQYF,TGTGCCGCGGGAGAAGAGACCCAGTACTTC
-,TRBJ1-2,-,TRBV9,CASSVAGLRYTF,TGTGCCAGCAGCGTCGCAGGGCTACGCTACACCTTC
-,TRBJ2-4,-,TRBV28,CASSLPAKNIQYF,TGTGCCAGCAGTTTGCCGGCTAAAAACATTCAGTACTTC
-,TRBJ2-2,-,TRBV4-1,CASSHGGGELFF,TGCGCCAGCAGCCACGGTGGCGGGGAGCTGTTTTTT
TRBD2,TRBJ2-7,few,TRBV6-5,CASSWAPGLAGTHEQYF,TGTGCCAGCAGTTGGGCCCCGGGACTAGCGGGAACCCACGAGCAGTACTTC
TRBD2,TRBJ2-2,few,TRBV20-1,CSARTSGRLGELFF,TGCAGTGCCCGGACTAGCGGGAGGCTCGGGGAGCTGTTTTTT
-,TRBJ2-5,few,TRBV12-3/TRBV12-4,CASSFSGGAQETQYF,TGTGCCAGCAGTTTTTCCGGAGGCGCACAAGAGACCCAGTACTTC
-,TRBJ2-1,-,TRBV20-1,CSALKRLNEQFF,TGCAGTGCCCTGAAACGGCTAAATGAGCAGTTCTTC
TRBD1,TRBJ1-6,few,TRBV3-1,CASSQDSHRGSSPLHF,TGTGCCAGCAGCCAAGACAGCCACAGGGGTAGCTCACCCCTCCACTTT
-,TRBJ1-4,-,TRBV5-1,CASTDGPSTTNEKLFF,TGCGCCAGCACGGACGGACCCTCAACAACTAATGAAAAACTGTTTTTT